The 13 T cell receptor beta chains given below trace back to one sample, sequenced in a study of response to subunit inactivated influenza vaccine. One entry per CDR3 protein results from TCRdb running MiXCR on the RT-PCR reads. This table holds approximately 490,000 distinct CDR3 sequences, approximately 6.9% found once. Sequences were derived from PBMCs from blood, sampled less than 30 months after vaccination. These TCRs come from a man aged 50-75 years who received an inactivated influenza vaccine.

This clonotype was detected ten times or more. This chain connects TRBV6-1 to TRBJ1-4; D unresolved. Trimming stripped 7 bases from V and 7 bases from J, with 13 bases between. The germline CDR1 and CDR2 sequences are MNHNS and SASEGT. The CDR3 sequence is 13 residues long. The CDR3 loop reads CASTKNQGEKLFF. The CDR3 bases are TGTGCCAGCACCAAGAATCAAGGTGAAAAACTGTTTTTT.

The chain recombines TRBV20-1 with TRBJ1-2; TRBD1 matches at 9 bases. The CDR3 contains 15 residues. Losses at the gene ends were 4 bases for V and 8 bases for J; bases not matched to a gene: 14. Germline V gene sequence: CDR1 DFQATT, CDR2 SNEGSKA (reference sequence). In nucleotides, the CDR3 is TGCAGTGCTAACCTGGGGACAGGGATGTCGGGAGGCTACACCTTC. It yields the protein CSANLGTGMSGGYTF.

This clonotype was seen a few times. V and J are TRBV7-9 and TRBJ1-1, with no clear D. The CDR3 is 12 amino acids. V lost 3 bases to trimming and J lost 11 bases, with 13 bases between them. Germline V CDR1 and CDR2: SEHNR, FQNEAQ (reference sequence). This chain's CDR3 is CASSLVETFAFF. The CDR3 coding sequence is TGTGCCAGCAGCTTGGTCGAAACTTTTGCTTTCTTT.

The CDR3 loop is CATSRGTGGDEQFF. The CDR3 nucleotides read TGTGCCACCAGCAGAGGAACGGGGGGTGATGAGCAGTTCTTC. This sequence joins TRBV15 and TRBJ2-1; TRBD2 agrees at 7 bases. J gave up 8 bases and V 1 base, and 5 bases lay outside the gene matches. Germline CDR1 and CDR2: LNHNV and YYDKDF (reference sequence). This CDR3 spans 14 amino acids.

This clonotype was detected many times. V usage is TRBV5-1 and J usage is TRBJ2-1; 8 bases agree with TRBD2. The CDR3 runs 15 residues. Germline V gene lookup returns CDR1 SGHRS and CDR2 YFSETQ. Losses at the gene ends were 4 bases for V and 8 bases for J; bases not matched to a gene: 11. As DNA, the CDR3 is TGCGCCAGCAGCCTCGGGACTAGAATCACGGATGAGCAGTTCTTC. Translation gives CASSLGTRITDEQFF.

Comments on this clonotype: A much larger clone differs by one base, so this may be a read error. This sequence joins TRBV20-1 and TRBJ2-1; 16 bases fit TRBD2. Germline V gene sequence: CDR1 DFQATT, CDR2 SNEGSKA (reference sequence). CDR3 length equals 14 residues. CDR3 nucleotide sequence: TGCAATGCTTTTGCTGGGACTAGCGGGGGGGCACGGTTCTTC. It encodes CNAFAGTSGGARFF.

The chain has TRBV20-1 and TRBJ2-2, with 7 bases that match TRBD2. The CDR3 has 14 residues. Germline CDR1 DFQATT, CDR2 SNEGSKA (reference sequence). The V gene end was trimmed by 3 bases and the J gene end by 7 bases; junction bases not matched to a gene: 8. The CDR3 reads CSASGRSYGGELFF. CDR3 nucleotide sequence: TGCAGTGCTAGCGGGAGGAGTTATGGCGGGGAGCTGTTTTTT.

This clonotype was seen only a few times. This sequence joins TRBV7-8 and TRBJ1-6; no definite D call. Per the germline V gene, CDR1 is SGHVS and CDR2 is FQNEAQ. The CDR3 runs 15 residues. Trimming removed 3 bases at V and 4 bases at J, with 10 bases between. This CDR3 is CASSFTDGYNSPLHF. Written as DNA, the CDR3 is TGTGCCAGCAGCTTCACGGACGGATATAATTCACCCCTCCACTTT.

The sample holds many counts of this clonotype. The rearrangement joins TRBV6-1 to TRBJ2-5, with 8 bases identical to TRBD1. Trimming at V came to 8 bases and at J to 7 bases, leaving 9 bases not matched to a gene. Germline CDR1 and CDR2: MNHNS and SASEGT. The CDR3 extends over 13 amino acids. In nucleotides, the CDR3 is TGTGCCAGCCGGCCAGGGGGCATAGGGACCCAGTACTTC. It codes for CASRPGGIGTQYF.

This clonotype was seen repeatedly, ten times or more. The chain links TRBV7-9 to TRBJ2-5; no reliable D call. The CDR3 runs to 13 residues. Germline V gene data show CDR1 as SEHNR and CDR2 as FQNEAQ (reference sequence). The V gene lost 6 bases and the J gene lost 4 bases, with 12 bases spanning the gap. Here the CDR3 DNA reads TGTGCCAGCAGTTTAAGTGGGGTAGAGACCCAGTACTTC. Translating gives CASSLSGVETQYF.

This chain joins TRBV4-3 and TRBJ2-1, with 7 bases fitting TRBD2. Germline V gene sequence: CDR1 LGHNA, CDR2 YSLEER. There are 15 residues in the CDR3. V lost 1 base to trimming and J lost 0 bases; unmatched junction nucleotides: 0. This CDR3 is CASSQGGGSYNEQFF. The CDR3 DNA is TGCGCCAGCAGCCAAGGCGGGGGCTCCTACAATGAGCAGTTCTTC.

This clonotype appeared many times. The chain carries TRBV14 and TRBJ2-7, with 8 positions matching TRBD1. The CDR3 is made up of 15 amino acids. The V segment lost 4 bases and the J segment 3 bases; nucleotides outside the gene matches: 8. Germline V CDR1 and CDR2: SGHDN, FVKESK. The CDR3 DNA sequence: TGTGCCAGCAGCCCCCGGGACAGGTCAAACTACGAGCAGTACTTC. Translated: CASSPRDRSNYEQYF.

V is TRBV24-1 and J is TRBJ2-1, with TRBD2 matching over 11 bases. This CDR3 is 16 amino acids long. Germline lookup yields CDR1 KGHDR and CDR2 SFDVKD. The V and J ends lost 4 bases and 5 bases, in that order; junction bases with no gene match: 6. The CDR3 region is CATSDASGRQHNEQFF. In DNA form, the CDR3 reads TGTGCCACCAGTGACGCTAGCGGGAGGCAACACAATGAGCAGTTCTTC.